A single sample gave rise to the 6 T cell receptor beta chains below, sequenced in a study of Tregs in tolerant kidney transplant recipients (dated by TCRdb to between 2017 and 2020). Libraries came from the immunoSEQ multiplex PCR assay. TCRdb limited this immuneACCESS table to in-frame rearrangements with V and J called. A share of clones is missing; checked studies link under half to unresolved V genes, and the rest is unexplained. The sample contains some 250,000 clones, approximately 83% of them found a single time. The top ten clonotypes cover 0.55% to 0.65% of the sample. The sample taken for sequencing was CD4+ T cells from blood. These receptors were obtained from a human donor in good health.

The genes are TRBV7-9 and TRBJ1-1, with unresolved D. Deletions cut 5 bases from V and 1 base from J, with 11 bases between. Germline CDR1 reads SEHNR; CDR2 reads FQNEAQ (reference sequence). The CDR3 runs to 14 residues. In nucleotides, the CDR3 is TGTGCCAGCAGCCCAACCGGGAAGAACACTGAAGCTTTCTTT. Protein sequence: CASSPTGKNTEAFF.

V and J are TRBV27 and TRBJ1-5; possible D gene TRBD1, 5 bases. The CDR3 loop spans 15 amino acids. V lost 5 bases and J 5 bases, leaving 16 bases between the germline ends. Germline CDR1 and CDR2: MNHEY and SMNVEV (reference sequence). The CDR3 here is CASSPIGGAYQPQHF. As DNA, the CDR3 is TGTGCCAGCAGTCCAATAGGCGGGGCCTATCAGCCCCAGCATTTT.

The V and J genes are TRBV4-1 and TRBJ2-7; 10 bases align to TRBD2. Trimming at V came to 1 base and at J to 2 bases, leaving 2 bases not matched to a gene. The CDR3 is 15 residues long. Germline V gene lookup returns CDR1 MGHRA and CDR2 YSYEKL. The CDR3 sequence is CASSQGLAGAYEQYF. CDR3 DNA sequence: TGCGCCAGCAGCCAAGGGCTAGCGGGGGCCTACGAGCAGTACTTC.

The rearrangement joins TRBV4-1 to TRBJ2-7, with 9 bases that match TRBD1. The CDR3 is 15 amino acids. With V trimmed by 4 bases and J by 5 bases, 9 bases remained unmatched. CDR1 and CDR2 (germline): MGHRA, YSYEKL. The CDR3 loop reads CASSPGQGPSHEQYF. CDR3 nucleotide sequence: TGCGCCAGCAGCCCCGGACAGGGGCCCAGCCACGAGCAGTACTTC.

On this clone: A junction boundary mismatches the germline segment, possibly from a read error. V is TRBV7-9 and J is TRBJ1-2; 8 nucleotides agree with TRBD1. The germline V gene has CDR1 SEHNR and CDR2 FQNEAQ (reference sequence). CDR3 length equals 14 residues. The CDR3 is CASSSYPGEGQGSF. The CDR3 nucleotides are TGTGCCAGCAGCTCATACCCAGGCGAAGGACAGGGATCCTTC.

The V gene is TRBV6-5, the J gene TRBJ1-4; TRBD1 might be the D (5 bases). Between the trimmed V and J ends, which lost 4 bases and 5 bases, there was a span of 14 bases. This CDR3 has 15 residues. Per the germline V gene, CDR1 is MNHEY and CDR2 is SVGAGI. The CDR3 region has the DNA TGTGCCAGCAGTTGGCGCGGGGGGGAGAATGAAAAACTGTTTTTT. Protein sequence: CASSWRGGENEKLFF.